Listed below are T cell receptor beta chains from one sample, sequenced in a study of shared clonotypes between healthy human individuals. Measured with immunoSEQ multiplex PCR; TCRdb has only the in-frame clones, and not every one. The sample contains around 2,000,000 clones, around 96% of which appear only once. Sequencing used naive CD8+ T cells sorted from blood. These receptor sequences come from a man younger than 35 in good health. The CDR3 runs from the conserved cysteine through the conserved F or W. Each record gives: J gene, V gene, clone size, D gene, CDR3 length, CDR3 protein, CDR3 DNA. The D gene is left open where the match is weak. Clone size is not always given. Where it is, it says once, few, many or a class for expanded clones.

>TRBJ2-7|TRBV6-5|-|-|15
CASSYGLSGSYEQYF
TGTGCCAGCAGTTACGGCCTATCAGGCTCCTACGAGCAGTACTTC
>TRBJ2-7|TRBV5-4|-|TRBD2|15
CASSFFSGTSYEQYF
TGTGCCAGCAGCTTCTTTAGCGGGACCTCCTACGAGCAGTACTTC
>TRBJ2-1|TRBV9|-|-|16
CASSVAVTSSYNEQFF
TGTGCCAGCAGCGTAGCGGTTACGAGCTCCTACAATGAGCAGTTCTTC
>TRBJ1-1|TRBV29-1|-|-|16
CSVGDMNAFMNTEAFF
TGCAGCGTAGGGGACATGAACGCATTCATGAACACTGAAGCTTTCTTT
>TRBJ1-6|TRBV4-3|-|-|15
CASSQDPTPDSPLHF
TGCGCCAGCAGCCAAGACCCGACCCCCGATTCACCCCTCCACTTT
>TRBJ2-1|TRBV29-1|-|-|18
CSVETAVILSGAYNEQFF
TGCAGCGTTGAGACCGCAGTCATCTTGAGCGGAGCCTACAATGAGCAGTTCTTC
>TRBJ2-7|TRBV11-2|-|-|16
CASSLGPGLHNYEQYF
TGTGCCAGCAGCTTAGGCCCAGGGTTGCACAACTACGAGCAGTACTTC
>TRBJ1-2|TRBV11-2|-|TRBD1|16
CASSVPGQGTNYGYTF
TGTGCCAGCAGCGTACCGGGACAGGGGACCAACTATGGCTACACCTTC
>TRBJ1-6|TRBV27|-|-|13
CASSLLGPSPLHF
TGTGCCAGCAGTTTACTCGGCCCTTCACCCCTCCACTTT
>TRBJ1-2|TRBV27|-|-|17
CASSPQGSITLFYGYTF
TGTGCCAGCAGTCCTCAGGGGTCGATAACTCTTTTCTATGGCTACACCTTC
>TRBJ2-5|TRBV7-9|-|TRBD1|15
CASSLQTGGAETQYF
TGTGCCAGCAGCTTGCAAACAGGGGGTGCAGAGACCCAGTACTTC
>TRBJ2-1|TRBV5-1|-|TRBD2|16
CASSIKRLAGSNEQFF
TGCGCCAGCAGCATCAAACGACTAGCGGGGAGCAATGAGCAGTTCTTC
>TRBJ2-3|TRBV7-9|once|-|15
CASSPLLWGLDTQYF
TGTGCCAGCAGCCCTCTTTTGTGGGGTCTAGATACGCAGTATTTT
>TRBJ2-3|TRBV6-5|-|-|13
CASKSHAEDTQYF
TGTGCCAGCAAGTCCCACGCGGAAGATACGCAGTATTTT
>TRBJ2-2|TRBV11-2|-|TRBD2|14
CASGLAGDTGELFF
TGTGCCAGCGGACTAGCGGGAGACACCGGGGAGCTGTTTTTT